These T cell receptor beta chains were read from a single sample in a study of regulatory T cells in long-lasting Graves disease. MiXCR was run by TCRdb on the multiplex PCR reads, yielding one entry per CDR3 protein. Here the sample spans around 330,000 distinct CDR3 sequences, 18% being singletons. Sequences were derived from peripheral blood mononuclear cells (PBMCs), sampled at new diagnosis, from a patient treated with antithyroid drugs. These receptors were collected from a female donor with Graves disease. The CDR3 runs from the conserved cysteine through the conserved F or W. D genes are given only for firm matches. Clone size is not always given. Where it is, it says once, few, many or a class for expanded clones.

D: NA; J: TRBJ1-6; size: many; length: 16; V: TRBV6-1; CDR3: CASRITGSSGNSPLHF; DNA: TGTGCCAGCCGTATCACAGGGTCATCTGGTAATTCACCCCTCCACTTT
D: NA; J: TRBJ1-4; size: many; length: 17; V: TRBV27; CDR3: CASSAKSGTYSGEKLFF; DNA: TGTGCCAGCAGTGCCAAATCCGGGACCTATTCAGGGGAAAAACTGTTTTTT
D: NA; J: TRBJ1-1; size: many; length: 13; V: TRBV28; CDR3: CASSSTGRLEAFF; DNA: TGTGCCAGCAGTTCTACGGGCCGCCTTGAAGCTTTCTTT
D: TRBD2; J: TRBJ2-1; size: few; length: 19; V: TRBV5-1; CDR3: CASSWDPEKRESLVDEQFF; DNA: TGCGCCAGCAGCTGGGACCCCGAGAAGCGGGAGTCCCTGGTGGATGAGCAGTTCTTC
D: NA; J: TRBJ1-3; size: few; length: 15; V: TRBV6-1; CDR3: CASSDGTSSGNTIYF; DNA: TGTGCCAGCAGTGACGGGACGAGCTCTGGAAACACCATATATTTT
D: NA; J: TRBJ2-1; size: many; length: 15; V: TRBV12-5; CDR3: CASGPLMSSYNEQFF; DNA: TGTGCTAGTGGTCCTCTGATGAGCTCCTACAATGAGCAGTTCTTC
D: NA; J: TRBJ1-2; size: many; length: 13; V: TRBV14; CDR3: CASSQSGGYGYTF; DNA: TGTGCCAGCAGCCAGTCGGGGGGCTATGGCTACACCTTC
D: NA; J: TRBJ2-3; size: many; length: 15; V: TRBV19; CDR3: CASSIRGGYTDTQYF; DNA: TGTGCCAGTAGTATTCGAGGGGGATACACAGATACGCAGTATTTT
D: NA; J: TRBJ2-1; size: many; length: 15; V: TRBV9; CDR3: CASSVVLTGDNEQFF; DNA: TGTGCCAGCAGCGTAGTTTTAACGGGAGACAATGAGCAGTTCTTC
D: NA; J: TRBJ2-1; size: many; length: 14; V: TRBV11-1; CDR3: CASSLAPAKNEQFF; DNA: TGTGCCAGCAGCTTAGCGCCCGCCAAAAATGAGCAGTTCTTC
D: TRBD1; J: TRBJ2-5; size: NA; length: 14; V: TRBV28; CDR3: CASSLDRGLETQYF; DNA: TGTGCCAGCAGTTTGGACAGGGGGCTGGAGACCCAGTACTTC
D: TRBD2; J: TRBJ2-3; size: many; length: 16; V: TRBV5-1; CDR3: CASTPTSGSGTDTQYF; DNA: TGCGCCAGCACCCCGACTAGCGGGAGTGGAACAGATACGCAGTATTTT
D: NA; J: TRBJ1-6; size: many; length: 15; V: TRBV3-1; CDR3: CASTNSTSYNSPLHF; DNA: TGTGCCAGCACAAATTCAACCTCCTATAATTCACCCCTCCACTTT
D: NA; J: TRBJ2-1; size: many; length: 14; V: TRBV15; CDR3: CATSASTFYNEQFF; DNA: TGTGCCACCAGCGCTAGTACCTTTTACAATGAGCAGTTCTTC
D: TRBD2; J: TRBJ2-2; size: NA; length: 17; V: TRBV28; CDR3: CASGGLAGGPNTGELFF; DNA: TGTGCCAGCGGGGGGCTAGCGGGAGGCCCGAACACCGGGGAGCTGTTTTTT
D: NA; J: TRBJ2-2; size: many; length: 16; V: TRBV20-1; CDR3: CSARSSGNQNTGELFF; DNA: TGCAGTGCTAGATCTTCAGGCAATCAGAACACCGGGGAGCTGTTTTTT
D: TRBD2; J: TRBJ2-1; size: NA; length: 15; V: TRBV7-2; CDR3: CASSSHGSGSEEQFF; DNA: TGTGCCAGCAGCTCCCACGGGAGCGGGAGCGAAGAGCAGTTCTTC
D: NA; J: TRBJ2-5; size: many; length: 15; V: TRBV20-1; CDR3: CSARGESGRQETQYF; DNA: TGCAGTGCTAGAGGAGAGTCCGGGAGACAAGAGACCCAGTACTTC
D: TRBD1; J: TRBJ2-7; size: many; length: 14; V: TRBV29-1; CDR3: CNSPGTGDSYEQYF; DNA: TGCAACAGTCCCGGGACAGGGGACTCCTACGAGCAGTACTTC
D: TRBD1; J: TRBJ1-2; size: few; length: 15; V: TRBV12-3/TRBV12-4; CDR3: CASTLWTGKNYGYTF; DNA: TGTGCCAGCACCCTGTGGACAGGGAAAAACTATGGCTACACCTTC
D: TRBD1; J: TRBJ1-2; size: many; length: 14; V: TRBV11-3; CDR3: CASSLDRVNYGYTF; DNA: TGTGCCAGCAGCCTGGACAGGGTGAACTATGGCTACACCTTC
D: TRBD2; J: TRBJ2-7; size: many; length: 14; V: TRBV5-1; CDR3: CASSQTHALADQYF; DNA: TGCGCCAGCAGCCAAACCCATGCGCTAGCGGACCAGTACTTC
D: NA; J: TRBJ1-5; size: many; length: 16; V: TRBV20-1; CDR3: CSASTGALYSNQPQHF; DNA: TGCAGTGCTAGTACTGGGGCCCTATATAGCAATCAGCCCCAGCATTTT
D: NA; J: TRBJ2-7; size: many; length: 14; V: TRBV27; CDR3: CASSSHSGLYEQYF; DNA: TGTGCCAGCAGCTCCCACTCGGGGCTGTACGAGCAGTACTTC
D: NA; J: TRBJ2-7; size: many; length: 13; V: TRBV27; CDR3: CASSLGRTYEQYF; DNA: TGTGCCAGCAGTTTGGGGAGAACCTACGAGCAGTACTTC
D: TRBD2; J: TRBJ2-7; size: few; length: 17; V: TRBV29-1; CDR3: CSVEGSGAGTSGYEQYF; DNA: TGCAGCGTTGAAGGAAGTGGGGCCGGGACTAGCGGCTACGAGCAGTACTTC
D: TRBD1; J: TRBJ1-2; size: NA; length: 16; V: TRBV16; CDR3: CASSQGTGPLGYGYTF; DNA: TGTGCCAGCAGCCAAGGGACAGGCCCTCTAGGCTATGGCTACACCTTC
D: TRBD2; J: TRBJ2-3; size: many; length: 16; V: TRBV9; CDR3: CASSAGGTSGRDTQYF; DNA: TGTGCCAGCAGCGCTGGTGGGACTAGCGGGAGAGATACGCAGTATTTT
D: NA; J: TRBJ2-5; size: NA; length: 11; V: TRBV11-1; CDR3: CATEQQETQYF; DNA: TGTGCCACGGAACAGCAAGAGACCCAGTACTTC
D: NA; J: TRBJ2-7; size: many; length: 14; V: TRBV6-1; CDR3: CASSDSPGTYEQYF; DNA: TGTGCCAGCTCCGACAGCCCGGGTACCTACGAGCAGTACTTC
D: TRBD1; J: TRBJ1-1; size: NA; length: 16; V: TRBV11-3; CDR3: CASSQGQGWTDTEAFF; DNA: TGTGCCAGCAGTCAAGGACAGGGCTGGACGGACACTGAAGCTTTCTTT
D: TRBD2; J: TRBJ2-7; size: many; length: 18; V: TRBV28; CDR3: CASSPPDLAGGSWYEQYF; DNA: TGTGCCAGCAGTCCACCTGATCTGGCGGGAGGGAGTTGGTACGAGCAGTACTTC
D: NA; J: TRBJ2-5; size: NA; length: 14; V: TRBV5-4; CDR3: CASSRSTGEETQYF; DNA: TGTGCCAGCAGCCGATCGACTGGGGAGGAGACCCAGTACTTC
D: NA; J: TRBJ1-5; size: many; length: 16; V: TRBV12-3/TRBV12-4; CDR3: CASSLRGGGGNQPQHF; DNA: TGTGCCAGCAGTTTACGGGGGGGAGGTGGCAATCAGCCCCAGCATTTT
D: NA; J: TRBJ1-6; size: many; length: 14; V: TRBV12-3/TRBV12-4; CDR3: CASSLLGVGSPLHF; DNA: TGTGCCAGCAGTTTGCTAGGGGTGGGTTCACCCCTCCACTTT
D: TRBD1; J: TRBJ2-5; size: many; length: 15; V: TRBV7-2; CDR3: CASSLGHRGVETQYF; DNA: TGTGCCAGCAGCTTAGGACACAGGGGGGTAGAGACCCAGTACTTC
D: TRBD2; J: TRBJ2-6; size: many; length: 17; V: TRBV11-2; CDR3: CASSLIVGGAGANVLTF; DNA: TGTGCCAGCAGCTTAATTGTTGGGGGGGCTGGGGCCAACGTCCTGACTTTC
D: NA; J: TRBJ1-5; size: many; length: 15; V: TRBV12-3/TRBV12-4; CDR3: CASSLTRGGGQPQHF; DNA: TGTGCCAGCAGTCTTACCCGAGGGGGGGGCCAGCCCCAGCATTTT
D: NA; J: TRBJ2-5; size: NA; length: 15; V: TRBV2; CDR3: CASAGGWAGKETQYF; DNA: TGTGCCAGCGCCGGCGGTTGGGCGGGAAAGGAGACCCAGTACTTC
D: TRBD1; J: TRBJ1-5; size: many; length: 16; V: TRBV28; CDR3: CASSPPGQGLDQPQHF; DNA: TGTGCCAGCAGTCCCCCGGGACAGGGGCTCGATCAGCCCCAGCATTTT
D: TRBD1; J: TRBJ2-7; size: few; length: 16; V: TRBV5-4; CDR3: CASSFVQPGTGGEQYF; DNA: TGTGCCAGCAGCTTCGTGCAACCCGGGACAGGGGGCGAGCAGTACTTC